This T cell receptor beta chain was recovered during a study of shared clonotypes between healthy human individuals. The assay was immunoSEQ multiplex PCR, and TCRdb's table has in-frame clones only and misses some. This sample has 230,000 or so clones, with 60% to 70% found just once. V was pared by 4 bases and J by 5 bases, with 5 bases between. Germline CDR1 reads MNHEY; CDR2 reads SVGAGI. The CDR3 is 11 residues long. As regards this clone: A single base is all that separates this from a far larger clone, so a read error is likely. This CDR3 is also generated by other DNA sequences in the sample.

Sequences were obtained from memory CD4+ T cells sorted from blood. Subset noted: CD45RA-negative fraction. The TCR originated in a man in his thirties or forties in good health. The V gene is TRBV6-5, the J gene TRBJ1-2; D remains unclear. CDR3 sequence (DNA): TGTGCCAGCAGTTCAGGTTATGGCTACACCTTC. Translating gives CASSSGYGYTF.